These 9 T cell receptor beta chains originate from one sample sequenced in a study of cytomegalovirus exposure and HLA in healthy donors. The PCR had 60 Vbeta and 13 Jbeta primers. Here immunoSEQ multiplex PCR was the method, and the copy in TCRdb shows in-frame clones only, minus some. In the table there are some 270,000 clones, 80% of which are singletons. The sample comprised PBMCs. The source is a girl aged 2-10 years in good health and CMV-seronegative.

V and J are TRBV5-1 and TRBJ2-5, with TRBD2 matching over 11 bases. After removal of 0 bases from V and 9 bases from J, the junction contained 7 bases not matched to a gene. The CDR3 has 15 amino acids. Germline loops: CDR1 SGHRS, CDR2 YFSETQ. The CDR3: CASSLEVAGGGPQYF. The CDR3 nucleotides are TGCGCCAGCAGCTTGGAGGTAGCGGGAGGGGGCCCCCAGTACTTC. Drawing the rest from reference TRBV5-1 and TRBJ2-5, the complete variable domain is KAGVTQTPRYLIKTRGQQVTLSCSPISGHRSVSWYQQTPGQGLQFLFEYFSETQRNKGNFPGRFSGRQFSNSRSEMNVSTLELGDSALYLCASSLEVAGGGPQYFGPGTRLLVL.

The chain recombines TRBV6-1 with TRBJ1-2, with D possibly matching TRBD1 (6 bases). Trimming left V 3 bases short and J 8 bases short, with 19 bases between. Per the germline V gene, CDR1 is MNHNS and CDR2 is SASEGT. This CDR3 is built from 15 residues. The CDR3 DNA follows: TGTGCCAGCAGTGACCTGGGGACAATGCGGATAGGCTACACCTTC. The encoded protein is CASSDLGTMRIGYTF.

The rearrangement uses TRBV5-1 and TRBJ1-4; tentative D call: TRBD1 (6 bases). The V end lost 1 base, the J end lost 8 bases, and 12 bases lay between the germline ends. The CDR3 contains 14 residues. Germline-derived CDR1 and CDR2 are SGHRS and YFSETQ. The DNA for the CDR3 is TGCGCCAGCAGCTTGTCCGGACAGTGGGAAAAACTGTTTTTT. Protein product: CASSLSGQWEKLFF.

V usage is TRBV18 and J usage is TRBJ2-1, with D tentatively TRBD1 (6 bases). CDR3 length equals 16 residues. V lost 5 bases, J lost 6 bases, and 20 bases lay in between. Germline V CDR1 and CDR2: KGHSH, LQKENI. The CDR3 sequence: CASSTTQVTQGNEQFF. The CDR3 bases are TGTGCCAGCTCAACGACGCAGGTTACACAGGGCAATGAGCAGTTCTTC.

V usage is TRBV12-5 and J usage is TRBJ2-1, with 7 bases matching TRBD2. CDR3 size: 20 residues. Germline values: CDR1 LGHNT, CDR2 FRNRAP. Trimming removed 0 bases from V and 4 bases from J; junction bases left unmatched: 18. Written as DNA, the CDR3 is TGTGCTAGTGGTTTGGTAAGCCGAGGGCTACGTCTAGCGGTTTACAATGAGCAGTTCTTC. Translation gives CASGLVSRGLRLAVYNEQFF.

The DNA for the CDR3 is TGTGCCAGCAAGGGGACTAGCGAGTACAATGAGCAGTTCTTC. Translated, it gives CASKGTSEYNEQFF. The V and J genes are TRBV28 and TRBJ2-1, with 10 bases fitting TRBD2. CDR1 is MDHEN, CDR2 SYDVKM, per germline. V shed 7 bases, J shed 4 bases, and the junction held 4 bases outside the gene matches. The CDR3 totals 14 residues.

This clone was observed a few times. This chain connects TRBV6-5 to TRBJ1-2, with D perhaps matching TRBD1 (6 bases). Trimming cost V 5 bases and J 7 bases, with 14 bases left between them. The CDR3 runs to 13 residues. Germline values: CDR1 MNHEY, CDR2 SVGAGI. CDR3 nucleotide sequence: TGTGCCAGCAGTGATAGACAGGTCGGTGGCTACACCTTC. Amino acid sequence: CASSDRQVGGYTF.

This clone was seen only a few times. The genes are TRBV27 and TRBJ2-1; D might be TRBD1 (6 bases). Germline V gives CDR1 MNHEY, CDR2 SMNVEV (reference sequence). The CDR3 spans 21 residues. The germline V and J ends were trimmed by 6 bases and 5 bases, with 35 bases remaining between them. CDR3 loop: CASSPKFTSSLAGVLDNEQFF. In DNA, the CDR3 is TGTGCCAGCAGCCCTAAGTTTACGAGCAGTCTCGCAGGGGTTCTGGACAATGAGCAGTTCTTC.

This clone came up once. The chain employs TRBV9 and TRBJ1-2; D unresolved. The CDR3 covers 12 residues. Per the germline V gene, CDR1 is SGDLS and CDR2 is YYNGEE. Deletions cut 4 bases from V and 8 bases from J, with 12 bases between. CDR3 loop: CASSPAVQGYTF. The CDR3 bases are TGTGCCAGCAGCCCCGCGGTTCAGGGCTACACCTTC.